The 13 T cell receptor beta chains given below trace back to one sample, sequenced in a study of STAT5B mutations in CD4+ large granular lymphocyte leukemia. The data were produced by immunoSEQ multiplex PCR, yet TCRdb's version contains in-frame clones alone and is incomplete. The repertoire has around 50,000 clones, around 82% of them found once; the top ten carry more than 0.3%. The sequencing sample was made of CD4+ T cells from blood buffy coats. These receptors were obtained from a human donor in good health.

This clone was seen a few times. Written as DNA, the CDR3 is TGTGCCAGCAGCTTGGGAAATAGAAACTATGGCTACACCTTC. Amino acid sequence: CASSLGNRNYGYTF. The rearrangement joins TRBV7-2 to TRBJ1-2; D not resolved. The CDR3 covers 14 residues. Germline-derived CDR1 and CDR2 are SGHTA and FQGNSA. Trimming stripped 3 bases from V and 2 bases from J, with 10 bases between.

V gene TRBV5-1 combines with J gene TRBJ2-7; 7 bases agree with TRBD1. V gave up 5 bases and J gave up 5 bases; unmatched junction bases: 10. The CDR3 is made up of 14 amino acids. Germline-derived CDR1 and CDR2 are SGHRS and YFSETQ. CDR3 amino acids: CASSRRQGRDEQYF. CDR3 in DNA: TGCGCCAGCAGTAGGAGACAGGGTCGAGACGAGCAGTACTTC.

This clone was picked up one time. The chain combines TRBV10-1 with TRBJ2-7; 9 positions agree with TRBD2. The CDR3 is 15 amino acids. The junction had 12 bases not matched to a gene; V was cut back by 2 bases and J by 10 bases. Germline CDR1 reads WNHNN; CDR2 reads SYGVQD (reference sequence). CDR3 nucleotides: TGCGCCAGCAGTGAGCGGTTAGCGGGAGTCCACGCCCAGTACTTC. It yields the protein CASSERLAGVHAQYF.

The rearrangement uses TRBV7-9 and TRBJ1-2; D might be TRBD1 (6 bases). The CDR3 runs to 15 residues. V was cut by 0 bases and J by 5 bases, with 13 bases left in between. CDR1 is SEHNR and CDR2 is FQNEAQ in the germline V gene (reference sequence). The DNA for the CDR3 is TGTGCCAGCAGCTTAGCGGGTGGAGGGGGATATGGCTACACCTTC. Amino acids: CASSLAGGGGYGYTF. The variable domain in full, with the rest retrieved from reference TRBV7-9 and TRBJ1-2, is DTGVSQNPRHKITKRGQNVTFRCDPISEHNRLYWYRQTLGQGPEFLTYFQNEAQLEKSRLLSDRFSAERPKGSFSTLEIQRTEQGDSAMYLCASSLAGGGGYGYTFGSGTRLTVV.

V usage is TRBV7-9 and J usage is TRBJ2-7, with 7 bases aligning to TRBD1. Per germline, CDR1 SEHNR and CDR2 FQNEAQ (reference sequence). Losses at the gene ends were 4 bases for V and 3 bases for J; bases not matched to a gene: 0. This CDR3 is 12 amino acids long. CDR3 in amino acids: CASSWTGYEQYF. Written as DNA, the CDR3 is TGTGCCAGCAGCTGGACAGGCTACGAGCAGTACTTC.

The rearrangement joins TRBV5-4 to TRBJ1-2; perhaps TRBD1 as D (6 bases). CDR3 length: 13 residues. The V and J ends lost 4 bases and 4 bases respectively, with 11 bases between them. Germline values: CDR1 SGHNT, CDR2 YYREEE (reference sequence). CDR3 nucleotide sequence: TGTGCCAGCAGCCAGGACAGCCGCTATGGCTACACCTTC. Residues: CASSQDSRYGYTF.

CDR3 sequence reads: CASSQHGLAGDNEQFF. CDR3 bases: TGTGCCAGCAGCCAACACGGACTAGCGGGAGACAATGAGCAGTTCTTC. The rearrangement links TRBV14 to TRBJ2-1; 13 nucleotides match TRBD2. Losses at the gene ends were 2 bases for V and 5 bases for J; bases not matched to a gene: 3. CDR1 is SGHDN and CDR2 is FVKESK in the germline V gene. The CDR3 spans 16 residues.

V usage is TRBV6-1 and J usage is TRBJ1-3, with a tentative D call TRBD1 (5 bases). From germline, CDR1 is MNHNS and CDR2 SASEGT. Trimming stripped 6 bases from V and 0 bases from J, with 12 bases between. The CDR3 is 15 amino acids. The CDR3 bases are TGTGCCAGCAGACATGACAGTTACTCTGGAAACACCATATATTTT. Its protein product is CASRHDSYSGNTIYF.

The chain joins TRBV6-5 to TRBJ1-2, with D maybe TRBD1 (6 bases). This CDR3 has 14 amino acids. Germline CDR1 and CDR2: MNHEY and SVGAGI. The ends were cut back, 6 bases at V and 2 bases at J, with 13 bases in the middle. CDR3 protein: CASRVQGGNYGYTF. The DNA of the CDR3 is TGTGCCAGCAGGGTACAGGGAGGAAACTATGGCTACACCTTC.

The chain has TRBV2 and TRBJ1-1; D possibly corresponds to TRBD1 (6 bases). The CDR3 loop spans 12 amino acids. Deletions cut 7 bases from V and 5 bases from J, with 11 bases between. From germline, CDR1 is SNHLY and CDR2 FYNNEI. CDR3 in amino acids: CASNGGRTEAFF. In DNA form, the CDR3 reads TGTGCCAGCAATGGGGGGCGGACTGAAGCTTTCTTT.

The chain recombines TRBV6-5 with TRBJ2-5; perhaps D is TRBD1 or TRBD2 (6 bases each). This CDR3 spans 14 amino acids. The germline V and J ends were trimmed by 5 bases and 1 base, with 11 bases remaining between them. Germline loops: CDR1 MNHEY, CDR2 SVGAGI. The CDR3 DNA reads TGTGCCAGCAGTCCCGGGGGCATCCAAGAGACCCAGTACTTC. This sequence encodes CASSPGGIQETQYF.

This sequence joins TRBV6-1 and TRBJ1-6; the D is unclear. V was clipped by 1 base and J by 14 bases, with 12 bases between them. This CDR3 has 13 residues. CDR1 is MNHNS and CDR2 is SASEGT in the germline V gene. The CDR3 sequence is CASSEETLSTLHF. CDR3 DNA sequence: TGTGCCAGCAGTGAAGAGACCCTAAGCACCCTCCACTTT.

The chain employs TRBV15 and TRBJ2-5; a weak D match, TRBD1 (5 bases). The end of the DNA is better explained by TRBJ2-7, so the J call may be wrong. This CDR3 region has 17 residues. Per the germline V gene, CDR1 is LNHNV and CDR2 is YYDKDF (reference sequence). This CDR3 reads CATSRDPFWTSSYEQYF. The CDR3 bases are TGTGCCACCAGCAGAGATCCCTTCTGGACATCCTCCTACGAGCAGTACTTC.